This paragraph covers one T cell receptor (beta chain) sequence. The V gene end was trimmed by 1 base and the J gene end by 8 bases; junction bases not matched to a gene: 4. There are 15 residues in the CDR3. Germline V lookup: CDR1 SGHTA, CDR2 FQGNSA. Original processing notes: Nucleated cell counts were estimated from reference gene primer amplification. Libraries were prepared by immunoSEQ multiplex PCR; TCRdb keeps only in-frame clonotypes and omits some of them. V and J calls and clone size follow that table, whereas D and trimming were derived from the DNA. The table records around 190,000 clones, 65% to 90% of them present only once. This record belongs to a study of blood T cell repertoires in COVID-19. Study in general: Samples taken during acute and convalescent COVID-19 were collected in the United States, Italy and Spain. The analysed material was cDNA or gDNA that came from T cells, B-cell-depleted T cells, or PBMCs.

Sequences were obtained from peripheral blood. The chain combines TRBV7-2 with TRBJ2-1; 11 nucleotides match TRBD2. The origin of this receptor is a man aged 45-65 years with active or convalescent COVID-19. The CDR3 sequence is CASSLGSGGADEQFF. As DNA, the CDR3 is TGTGCCAGCAGCTTAGGTAGCGGGGGGGCCGATGAGCAGTTCTTC.